This T cell receptor beta chain comes out of a study of blood T cell repertoires in COVID-19. Study at large: Researchers got acute and convalescent COVID-19 samples from the United States, Italy and Spain.

V gave up 0 bases and J gave up 5 bases; unmatched junction bases: 7. Per germline, CDR1 LGHNA and CDR2 YSLEER. The CDR3 runs 18 residues. Sequencing was performed with immunoSEQ multiplex PCR; in TCRdb, only in-frame clones are kept and a portion is missing. This sample has some 150,000 clones, with around 80% found just once. The chain has TRBV4-3 and TRBJ2-1, with 13 bases that match TRBD2. Source material: peripheral blood. The receptor was derived from a human donor in a cohort sampled during active COVID-19. The CDR3, as DNA: TGCGCCAGCAGCCAAGAAAAGACTAGCGGGGGGCGAAACAATGAGCAGTTCTTC. Translated, it gives CASSQEKTSGGRNNEQFF.